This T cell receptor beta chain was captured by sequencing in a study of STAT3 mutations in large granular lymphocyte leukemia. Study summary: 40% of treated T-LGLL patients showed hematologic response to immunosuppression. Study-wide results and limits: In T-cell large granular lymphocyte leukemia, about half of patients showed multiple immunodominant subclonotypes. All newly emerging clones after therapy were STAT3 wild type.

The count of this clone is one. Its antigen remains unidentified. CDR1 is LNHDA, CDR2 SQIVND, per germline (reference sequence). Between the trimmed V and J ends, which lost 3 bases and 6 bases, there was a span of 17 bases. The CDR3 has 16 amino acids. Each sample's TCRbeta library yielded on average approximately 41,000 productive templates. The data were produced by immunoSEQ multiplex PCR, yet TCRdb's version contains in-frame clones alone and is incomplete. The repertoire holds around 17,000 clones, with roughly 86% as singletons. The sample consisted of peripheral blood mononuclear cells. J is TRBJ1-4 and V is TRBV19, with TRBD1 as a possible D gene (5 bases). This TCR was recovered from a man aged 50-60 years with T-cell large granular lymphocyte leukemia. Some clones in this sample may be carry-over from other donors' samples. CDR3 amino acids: CASSIMGGAAHEKLFF. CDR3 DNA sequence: TGTGCCAGTAGTATCATGGGAGGGGCCGCTCATGAAAAACTGTTTTTT.